The clone carrying this T cell receptor (beta chain) was detected only a few times. Its antigen remains unknown. Clones were sequenced by immunoSEQ multiplex PCR, and TCRdb holds only the in-frame ones, with some missing. In the table there are some 300,000 clones, about 86% of which are singletons. The treatment is: about 20 received Ad26.COV2.S at low or high dose, single or two shots; 5 received placebo; per-sample allocation not given. Sampling happened 63 days after the first vaccine or placebo injection. Vaccine was an Ad26 vector expressing Wuhan-strain SARS-CoV-2 spike. The data are from a study of Ad26.COV2.S vaccination and SARS-CoV-2 variants. The wider study: Donor got 5x10^10 or 1x10^11 viral particles of Ad26.COV2.S.

Study results and limitations: It was vaccine recipients, not placebo recipients, who had the higher spike-specific TCR breadth. It was found that vaccine and placebo recipients had similar non-spike TCR breadth.

The CDR3 length is 18 residues. The J segment lost 5 bases and the V segment lost 2 bases, leaving 14 bases of the junction unmatched. This material consisted of peripheral blood, taken in a trial of Ad26.COV2.S vaccine versus placebo. The V call is TRBV23-1, the J call TRBJ2-1; 8 bases are shared with TRBD1. TRBV23-1 qualifies as an ORF whose function is uncertain. The clonotype originates from a person between 18 and 60 years old who received the Ad26.COV2.S COVID-19 vaccine or a placebo. Written as DNA, the CDR3 is TGCGCCAGCAGTCAACTCAAGCCCTGGGACAGGTCTAACAATGAGCAGTTCTTC. It encodes CASSQLKPWDRSNNEQFF.